This TCR beta chain was sequenced during a study of T cell responses to AZD1222 COVID-19 vaccine. With 0 bases clipped from V and 4 bases from J, the junction kept 4 bases outside the gene matches. The CDR3 length is 15 residues. Looked up from germline, CDR1 is SGHRS and CDR2 is YFSETQ. Comment on this clone: Antigen: not known.

Overall study results and limits: The donor group comprised mostly white British people and more females; the analysis possibly underestimated clonal diversity. Spike-specific TCR breadth and depth rose after two AZD1222 doses. Baseline serology detected seropositivity in only six AZD1222 recipients.

The data were produced by immunoSEQ multiplex PCR, yet TCRdb's version contains in-frame clones alone and is incomplete. The repertoire has 100,000 to 150,000 clones, 92% of them found once; the top ten carry over 0.95%. Sequenced material: peripheral blood, taken on day 0 of AZD1222 vaccination. The rearrangement joins TRBV5-1 to TRBJ2-5, with 9 bases lining up with TRBD1. This TCR was recovered from an adult in good health. The CDR3 here is CASSLEHRGPETQYF. Here the CDR3 DNA reads TGCGCCAGCAGCTTGGAGCACAGGGGGCCAGAGACCCAGTACTTC.